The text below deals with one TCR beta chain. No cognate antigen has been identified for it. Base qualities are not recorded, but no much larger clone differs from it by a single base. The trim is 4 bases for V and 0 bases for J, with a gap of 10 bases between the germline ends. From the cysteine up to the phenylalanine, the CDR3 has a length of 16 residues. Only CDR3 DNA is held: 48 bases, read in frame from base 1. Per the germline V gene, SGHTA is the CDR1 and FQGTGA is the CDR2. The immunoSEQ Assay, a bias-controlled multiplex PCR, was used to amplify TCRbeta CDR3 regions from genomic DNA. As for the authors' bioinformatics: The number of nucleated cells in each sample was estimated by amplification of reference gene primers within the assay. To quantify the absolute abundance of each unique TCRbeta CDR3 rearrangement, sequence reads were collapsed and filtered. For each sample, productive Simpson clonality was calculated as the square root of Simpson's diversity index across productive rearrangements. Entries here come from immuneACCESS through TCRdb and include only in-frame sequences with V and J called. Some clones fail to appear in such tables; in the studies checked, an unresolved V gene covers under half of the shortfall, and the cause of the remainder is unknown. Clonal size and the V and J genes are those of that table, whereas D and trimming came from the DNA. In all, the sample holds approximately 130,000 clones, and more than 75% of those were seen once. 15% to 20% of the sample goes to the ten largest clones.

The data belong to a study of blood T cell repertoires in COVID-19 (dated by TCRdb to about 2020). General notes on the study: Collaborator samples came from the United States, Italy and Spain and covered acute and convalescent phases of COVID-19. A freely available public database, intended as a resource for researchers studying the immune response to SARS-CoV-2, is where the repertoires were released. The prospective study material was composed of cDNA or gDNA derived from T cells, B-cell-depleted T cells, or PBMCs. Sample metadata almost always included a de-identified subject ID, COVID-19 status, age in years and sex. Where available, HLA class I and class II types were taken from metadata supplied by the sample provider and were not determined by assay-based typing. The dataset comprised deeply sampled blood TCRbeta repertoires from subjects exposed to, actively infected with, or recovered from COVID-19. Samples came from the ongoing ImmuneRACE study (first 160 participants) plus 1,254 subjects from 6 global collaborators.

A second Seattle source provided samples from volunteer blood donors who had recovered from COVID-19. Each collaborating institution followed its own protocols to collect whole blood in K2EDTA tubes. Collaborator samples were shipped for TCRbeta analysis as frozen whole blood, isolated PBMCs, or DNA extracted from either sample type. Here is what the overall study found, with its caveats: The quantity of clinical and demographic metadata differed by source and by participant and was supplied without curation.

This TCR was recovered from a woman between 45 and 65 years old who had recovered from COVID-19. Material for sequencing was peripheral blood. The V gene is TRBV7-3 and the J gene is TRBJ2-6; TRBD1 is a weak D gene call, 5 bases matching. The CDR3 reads CASSSMGLSGANVLTF. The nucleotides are TGTGCCAGCAGCTCAATGGGGCTCTCTGGGGCCAACGTCCTGACTTTC.